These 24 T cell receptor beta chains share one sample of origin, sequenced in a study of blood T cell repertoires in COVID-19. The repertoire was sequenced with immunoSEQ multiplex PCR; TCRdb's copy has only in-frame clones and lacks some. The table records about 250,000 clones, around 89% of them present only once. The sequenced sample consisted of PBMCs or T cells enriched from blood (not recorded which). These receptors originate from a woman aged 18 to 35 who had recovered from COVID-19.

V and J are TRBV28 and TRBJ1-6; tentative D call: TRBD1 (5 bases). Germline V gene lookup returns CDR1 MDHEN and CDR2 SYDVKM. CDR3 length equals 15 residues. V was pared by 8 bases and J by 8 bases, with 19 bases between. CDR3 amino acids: CASAPGRGWDSPLHF. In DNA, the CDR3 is TGTGCCAGCGCCCCTGGGCGGGGGTGGGATTCACCCCTCCACTTT.

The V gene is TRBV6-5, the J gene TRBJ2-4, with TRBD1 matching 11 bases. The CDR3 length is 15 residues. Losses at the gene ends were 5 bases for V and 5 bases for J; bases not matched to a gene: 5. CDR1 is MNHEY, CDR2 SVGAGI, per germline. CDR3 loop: CASSRGQGEENIQYF. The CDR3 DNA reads TGTGCCAGCAGTCGGGGACAGGGGGAGGAAAACATTCAGTACTTC.

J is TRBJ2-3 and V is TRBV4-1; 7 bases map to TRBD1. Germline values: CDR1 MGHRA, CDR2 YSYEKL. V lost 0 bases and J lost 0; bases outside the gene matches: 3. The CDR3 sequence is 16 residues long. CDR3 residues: CASSQDRDSSTDTQYF. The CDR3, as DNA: TGCGCCAGCAGCCAAGATCGGGACAGTAGCACAGATACGCAGTATTTT.

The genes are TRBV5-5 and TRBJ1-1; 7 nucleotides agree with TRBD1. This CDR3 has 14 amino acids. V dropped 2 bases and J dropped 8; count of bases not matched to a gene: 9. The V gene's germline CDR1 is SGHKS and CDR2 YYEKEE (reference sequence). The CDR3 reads CASSLGGAISEAFF. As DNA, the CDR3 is TGTGCCAGCAGCTTAGGGGGCGCCATCTCAGAAGCTTTCTTT.

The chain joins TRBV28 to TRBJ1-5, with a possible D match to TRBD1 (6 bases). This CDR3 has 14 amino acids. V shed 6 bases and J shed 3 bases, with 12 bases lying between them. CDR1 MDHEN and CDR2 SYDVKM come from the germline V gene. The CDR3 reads CASSSPGDNQPQHF. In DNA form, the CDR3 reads TGTGCCAGCAGCAGCCCAGGGGACAATCAGCCCCAGCATTTT.

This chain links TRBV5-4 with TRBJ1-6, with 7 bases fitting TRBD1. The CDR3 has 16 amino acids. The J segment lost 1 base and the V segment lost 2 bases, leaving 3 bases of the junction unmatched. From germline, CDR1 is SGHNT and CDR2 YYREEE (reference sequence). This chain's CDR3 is CASSFEGASYNSPLHF. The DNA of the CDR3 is TGTGCCAGCAGCTTCGAGGGGGCATCCTATAATTCACCCCTCCACTTT.

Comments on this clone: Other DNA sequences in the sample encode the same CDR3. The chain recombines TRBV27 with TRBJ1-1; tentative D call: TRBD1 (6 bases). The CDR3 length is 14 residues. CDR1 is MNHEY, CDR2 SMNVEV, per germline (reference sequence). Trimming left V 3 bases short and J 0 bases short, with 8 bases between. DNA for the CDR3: TGTGCCAGCAGTTTGAGGGGGATGAACACTGAAGCTTTCTTT. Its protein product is CASSLRGMNTEAFF.

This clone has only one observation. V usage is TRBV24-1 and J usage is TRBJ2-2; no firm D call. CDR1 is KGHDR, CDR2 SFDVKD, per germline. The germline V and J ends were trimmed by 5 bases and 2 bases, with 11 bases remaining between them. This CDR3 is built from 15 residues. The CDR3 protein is CATSGGVPNTGELFF. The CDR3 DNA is TGTGCCACCAGTGGCGGTGTACCAAACACCGGGGAGCTGTTTTTT.

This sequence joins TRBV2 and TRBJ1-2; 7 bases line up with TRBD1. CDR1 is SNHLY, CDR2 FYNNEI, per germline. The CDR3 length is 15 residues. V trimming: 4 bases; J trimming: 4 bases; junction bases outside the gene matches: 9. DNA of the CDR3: TGTGCCAGCAGTGGGGTGGGTTGGACAGGCTATGGCTACACCTTC. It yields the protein CASSGVGWTGYGYTF.

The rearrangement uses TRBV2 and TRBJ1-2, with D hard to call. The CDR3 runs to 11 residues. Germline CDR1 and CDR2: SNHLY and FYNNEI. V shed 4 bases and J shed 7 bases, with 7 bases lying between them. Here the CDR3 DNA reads TGTGCCAGCAGTGTCGATAGTGGCTACACCTTC. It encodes CASSVDSGYTF.

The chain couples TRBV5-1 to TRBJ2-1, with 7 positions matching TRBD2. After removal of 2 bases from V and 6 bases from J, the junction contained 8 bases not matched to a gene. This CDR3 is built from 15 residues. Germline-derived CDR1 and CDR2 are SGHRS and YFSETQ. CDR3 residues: CASSFSGHYSNEQFF. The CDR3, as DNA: TGCGCCAGCAGCTTTAGCGGGCATTATAGCAATGAGCAGTTCTTC.

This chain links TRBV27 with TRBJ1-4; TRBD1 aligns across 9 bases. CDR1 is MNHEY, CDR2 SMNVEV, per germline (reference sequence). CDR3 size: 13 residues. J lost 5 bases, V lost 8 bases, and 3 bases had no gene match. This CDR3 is CASGDRGNEKLFF. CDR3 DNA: TGTGCCAGCGGAGACAGGGGGAATGAAAAACTGTTTTTT.

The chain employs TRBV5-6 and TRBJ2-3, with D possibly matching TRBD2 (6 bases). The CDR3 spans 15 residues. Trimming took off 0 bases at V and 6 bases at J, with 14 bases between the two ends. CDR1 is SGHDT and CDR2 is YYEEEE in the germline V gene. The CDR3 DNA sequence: TGTGCCAGCAGCTTGGTAGGACCGGGGAGGGATACGCAGTATTTT. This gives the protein CASSLVGPGRDTQYF.

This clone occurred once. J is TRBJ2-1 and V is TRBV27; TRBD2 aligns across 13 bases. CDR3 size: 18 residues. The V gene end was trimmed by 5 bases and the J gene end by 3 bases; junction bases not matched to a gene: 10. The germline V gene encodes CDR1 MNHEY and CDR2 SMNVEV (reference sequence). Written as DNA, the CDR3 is TGTGCCAGCAGTCCCGGGACTAGCGGGACGGGAATCTACAATGAGCAGTTCTTC. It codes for CASSPGTSGTGIYNEQFF.

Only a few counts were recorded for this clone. As DNA, the CDR3 is TGCGCCAGCAGCTTGACAGCGGTTGGCACAGATACGCAGTATTTT. Its translation: CASSLTAVGTDTQYF. The chain has TRBV5-1 and TRBJ2-3, with a possible D match to TRBD2 (5 bases). The V and J ends lost 1 base and 1 base respectively, with 10 bases between them. This CDR3 comprises 15 residues. Germline V lookup: CDR1 SGHRS, CDR2 YFSETQ.

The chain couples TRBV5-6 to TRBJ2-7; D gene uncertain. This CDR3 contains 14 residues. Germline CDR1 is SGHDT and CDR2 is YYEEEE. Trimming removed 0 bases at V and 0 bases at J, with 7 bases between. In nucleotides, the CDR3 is TGTGCCAGCAGCTTGGGCGTAGCCTCCTACGAGCAGTACTTC. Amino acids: CASSLGVASYEQYF.

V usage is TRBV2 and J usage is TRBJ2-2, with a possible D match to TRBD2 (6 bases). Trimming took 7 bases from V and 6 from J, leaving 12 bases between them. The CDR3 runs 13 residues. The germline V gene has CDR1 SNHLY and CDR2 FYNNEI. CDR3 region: CASNLAVAGELFF. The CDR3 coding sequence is TGTGCCAGCAATTTAGCGGTAGCCGGGGAGCTGTTTTTT.

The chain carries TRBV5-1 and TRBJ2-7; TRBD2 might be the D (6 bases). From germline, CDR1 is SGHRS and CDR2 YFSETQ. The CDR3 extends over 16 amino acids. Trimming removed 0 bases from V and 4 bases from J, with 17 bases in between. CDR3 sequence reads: CASSLDTTIGGYEQYF. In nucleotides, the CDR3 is TGCGCCAGCAGCTTGGATACCACTATCGGGGGATACGAGCAGTACTTC.

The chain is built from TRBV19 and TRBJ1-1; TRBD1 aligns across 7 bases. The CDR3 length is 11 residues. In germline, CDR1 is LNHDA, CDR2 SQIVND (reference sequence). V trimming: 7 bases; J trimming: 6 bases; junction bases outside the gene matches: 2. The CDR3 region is CASTQGAEAFF. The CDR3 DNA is TGTGCCAGTACCCAGGGGGCTGAAGCTTTCTTT.

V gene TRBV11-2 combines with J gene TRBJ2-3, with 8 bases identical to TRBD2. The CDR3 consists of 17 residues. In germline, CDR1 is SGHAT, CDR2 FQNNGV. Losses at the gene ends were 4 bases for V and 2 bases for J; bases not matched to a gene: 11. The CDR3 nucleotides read TGTGCCAGCAGCTCAAAAACGGGGGGGCGGGTCACAGATACGCAGTATTTT. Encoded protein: CASSSKTGGRVTDTQYF. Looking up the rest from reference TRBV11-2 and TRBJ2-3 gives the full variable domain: EAGVAQSPRYKIIEKRQSVAFWCNPISGHATLYWYQQILGQGPKLLIQFQNNGVVDDSQLPKDRFSAERLKGVDSTLKIQPAKLEDSAVYLCASSSKTGGRVTDTQYFGPGTRLTVL.

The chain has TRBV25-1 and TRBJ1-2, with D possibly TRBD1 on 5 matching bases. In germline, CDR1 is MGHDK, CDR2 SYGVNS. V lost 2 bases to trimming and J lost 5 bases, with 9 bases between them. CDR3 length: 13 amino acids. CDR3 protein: CASSEAEGYGYTF. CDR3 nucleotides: TGTGCCAGCAGTGAAGCGGAGGGGTATGGCTACACCTTC.

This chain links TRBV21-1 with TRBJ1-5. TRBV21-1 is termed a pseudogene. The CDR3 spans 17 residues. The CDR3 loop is CASSKRRGWCRNQPQHF. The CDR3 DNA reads TGTGCCAGCAGCAAAAGGAGGGGATGGTGTCGCAATCAGCCCCAGCATTTT.

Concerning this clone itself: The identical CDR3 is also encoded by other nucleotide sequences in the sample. In DNA, the CDR3 is TGTGCCAGCAGCGTTCGGGGGGGAGAGACCCAGTACTTC. Its protein is CASSVRGGETQYF. This chain uses TRBV9 with TRBJ2-5; TRBD2 aligns across 8 bases. The CDR3 loop spans 13 amino acids. CDR1 is SGDLS and CDR2 is YYNGEE in the germline V gene. V lost 2 bases, J lost 4 bases, and 1 base stayed unmatched. Using reference TRBV9 and TRBJ2-5 for the parts outside the CDR3, the full variable domain is DSGVTQTPKHLITATGQRVTLRCSPRSGDLSVYWYQQSLDQGLQFLIQYYNGEERAKGNILERFSAQQFPDLHSELNLSSLELGDSALYFCASSVRGGETQYFGPGTRLLVL.

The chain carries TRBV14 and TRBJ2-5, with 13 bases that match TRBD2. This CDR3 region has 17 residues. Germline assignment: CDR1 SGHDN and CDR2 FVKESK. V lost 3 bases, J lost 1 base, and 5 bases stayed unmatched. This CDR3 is CASSQGTSGALQETQYF. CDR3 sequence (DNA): TGTGCCAGCAGCCAGGGGACTAGCGGGGCTCTCCAAGAGACCCAGTACTTC.